The rows below give T cell receptor beta chains drawn from one sample of a study of T cells in Graves' hyperthyroidism and ophthalmopathy. TCRdb independently ran MiXCR on the multiplex PCR reads; one entry per CDR3 protein. This sample yields approximately 740,000 distinct CDR3 sequences, of which less than 15% are seen a single time; 9.5% to 13% belongs to the top ten. The material sequenced was blood. The receptors originated from a woman between 18 and 30 years old with Graves' hyperthyroidism. CDR3s include the opening cysteine and the closing phenylalanine or tryptophan. The order of the fields is CDR3 DNA, CDR3 protein, V gene, clone size, D gene, J gene. D genes are given only for firm matches. Expanded clones are given a class, and other clones once, few, many or no size at all.

CDR3 DNA: TGTGCCAGCAGTTACTCGTGGACAGCAGGGGCAGATACGCAGTATTTT; CDR3 protein: CASSYSWTAGADTQYF; V gene: TRBV6-2/TRBV6-3; clone size: once; D gene: NA; J gene: TRBJ2-3
CDR3 DNA: TGTGCCAGCTCACCATATGACGTGAAGGTCTCGGATGGCTACACCTTC; CDR3 protein: CASSPYDVKVSDGYTF; V gene: TRBV18; clone size: many; D gene: NA; J gene: TRBJ1-2
CDR3 DNA: TGTGCCAGCAGCCGAGAGACTAGCGCCACCGGACATGAGCAGTTCTTC; CDR3 protein: CASSRETSATGHEQFF; V gene: TRBV14; clone size: few; D gene: TRBD2; J gene: TRBJ2-1
CDR3 DNA: TGTGCCACCAGTGATTCCGCCAGGAACACAGATACGCAGTATTTT; CDR3 protein: CATSDSARNTDTQYF; V gene: TRBV24-1; clone size: many; D gene: NA; J gene: TRBJ2-3
CDR3 DNA: TGTGCCAGCAGTTACGGGTGGGGGTCATACGAGCAGTACTTC; CDR3 protein: CASSYGWGSYEQYF; V gene: TRBV6-6; clone size: NA; D gene: NA; J gene: TRBJ2-7
CDR3 DNA: TGTGCCAGCAGCAAAGGGACAGCACGGAACAATGAGCAGTTCTTC; CDR3 protein: CASSKGTARNNEQFF; V gene: TRBV7-7; clone size: many; D gene: TRBD1; J gene: TRBJ2-1
CDR3 DNA: TGCGCCAGCAGCCAAGAACCAGCGGGAGTACCCTACGAGCAGTACTTC; CDR3 protein: CASSQEPAGVPYEQYF; V gene: TRBV4-3; clone size: NA; D gene: TRBD2; J gene: TRBJ2-7
CDR3 DNA: TGTGCCAGCATCCCCGGGACTAGCGGGAGGAATGAGCAGTTCTTC; CDR3 protein: CASIPGTSGRNEQFF; V gene: TRBV27; clone size: many; D gene: TRBD2; J gene: TRBJ2-1
CDR3 DNA: TGTGCCAGCAGCTTCGGACAGGCCTACAATGAGCAGTTCTTC; CDR3 protein: CASSFGQAYNEQFF; V gene: TRBV7-2; clone size: many; D gene: TRBD1; J gene: TRBJ2-1
CDR3 DNA: TGCAGTGCGCGCCAGGGGTCACCGCCCTACAATGAGCAGTTCTTC; CDR3 protein: CSARQGSPPYNEQFF; V gene: TRBV20-1; clone size: NA; D gene: NA; J gene: TRBJ2-1
CDR3 DNA: TGTGCCAGCGGGGGCCTTCTGCCTAAACACAATGAGCAGTTCTTC; CDR3 protein: CASGGLLPKHNEQFF; V gene: TRBV7-2; clone size: few; D gene: NA; J gene: TRBJ2-1
CDR3 DNA: TGTGCCAGCAGTTTATCTAGAGACGAGCAGTACTTC; CDR3 protein: CASSLSRDEQYF; V gene: TRBV28; clone size: NA; D gene: NA; J gene: TRBJ2-7
CDR3 DNA: TGTGCCAGCAGACAAGAGGGGCAGCTAAACAATCAGCCCCAGCATTTT; CDR3 protein: CASRQEGQLNNQPQHF; V gene: TRBV6-1; clone size: many; D gene: NA; J gene: TRBJ1-5
CDR3 DNA: TGTGCCAGCAGTCCAGGACTAGCCCAGTACTTC; CDR3 protein: CASSPGLAQYF; V gene: TRBV27; clone size: many; D gene: TRBD2; J gene: TRBJ2-5
CDR3 DNA: TGTGCCAGCAGTTACTCACTAGGGGCGGATGAGCAGTTCTTC; CDR3 protein: CASSYSLGADEQFF; V gene: TRBV6-5; clone size: many; D gene: NA; J gene: TRBJ2-1
CDR3 DNA: TGTGCCAGCAGTGACGGACAGGGAATAGCCAAAAACATTCAGTACTTC; CDR3 protein: CASSDGQGIAKNIQYF; V gene: TRBV2; clone size: NA; D gene: TRBD1; J gene: TRBJ2-4